This T cell receptor (beta chain) was retrieved from a study of blood T cell repertoires in COVID-19. In the authors' workflow: Using reference gene primer amplification, nucleated cell counts were estimated. Method: immunoSEQ multiplex PCR; TCRdb's copy keeps in-frame clones and lacks some. For V, J and clone size, that table is used; D and trimming come from the DNA. This table has about 300,000 clones, 84% appearing once. CDR3 size: 14 residues. Germline V gene sequence: CDR1 MNHEY, CDR2 SVGAGI. With V trimmed by 7 bases and J by 5 bases, 11 bases remained unmatched. The gene calls are TRBV6-5 and TRBJ2-7; 7 bases align to TRBD1. The sample comprised peripheral blood. This TCR was sampled from a human donor with COVID-19, enrolled during active disease. The donor label of this sample is uncertain. Written as DNA, the CDR3 is TGTGCCAGCAATCAGGACAGGCAAATCCACGAGCAGTACTTC. It is translated as CASNQDRQIHEQYF.